The 13 T cell receptor beta chains listed next were all sequenced from one sample in a study of T cells after yellow fever vaccination. From the 5' RACE reads, TCRdb called clonotypes with MiXCR, one entry per CDR3 protein. The table lists approximately 170,000 distinct CDR3 sequences, around 10% of them singletons, with 36% in the top ten. The material sequenced was CD8+ T cells sorted from PBMCs, taken 15 days after the yellow fever booster vaccination. The receptor set was obtained from a man between 18 and 35 years old who received the YFV17D yellow fever vaccine.

V and J are TRBV29-1 and TRBJ2-1; 9 nucleotides agree with TRBD2. V dropped 5 bases and J dropped 5; count of bases not matched to a gene: 7. This CDR3 region has 14 residues. Per the germline V gene, CDR1 is SQVTM and CDR2 is ANQGSEA. CDR3 in DNA: TGCAGCGTTCAGGGACTAGCCGGGGACAATGAGCAGTTCTTC. It translates to CSVQGLAGDNEQFF.

This chain uses TRBV9 with TRBJ2-3, with 8 bases identical to TRBD2. The CDR3 has 19 amino acids. Germline trimming cut 0 bases from V and 1 base from J; bases unmatched to any gene: 13. The germline CDR1 and CDR2 sequences are SGDLS and YYNGEE. The CDR3 nucleotides are TGTGCCAGCAGCGTAGCCGAGCGGGGGCCCACCCTCCGCACAGATACGCAGTATTTT. Amino acids: CASSVAERGPTLRTDTQYF.

V usage is TRBV5-5 and J usage is TRBJ2-7; D unresolved. V gave up 4 bases and J gave up 2 bases, with 13 bases separating them. The CDR3 length is 14 residues. CDR1 is SGHKS, CDR2 YYEKEE, per germline (reference sequence). CDR3 bases: TGTGCCAGCAGCACCGGACGGCTAGCCTACGAGCAGTACGTC. Translation: CASSTGRLAYEQYV.

This clonotype was observed a handful of times. J is TRBJ1-5 and V is TRBV5-1; D is uncertain. V was clipped by 2 bases and J by 5 bases, with 8 bases between them. CDR1 and CDR2 (germline): SGHRS, YFSETQ. The CDR3 contains 13 residues. The CDR3 region is CASSFSADQPQHF. The CDR3 DNA reads TGCGCCAGCAGCTTCTCAGCTGATCAGCCCCAGCATTTT.

This clonotype appeared a few times. The chain joins TRBV6-6 to TRBJ2-2; 10 bases align to TRBD1. Germline trimming cut 8 bases from V and 6 bases from J; bases unmatched to any gene: 6. CDR3 size: 14 residues. Germline CDR1 MNHNY, CDR2 SVGAGI (reference sequence). The CDR3: CASGGQGLAGELFF. The DNA for the CDR3 is TGTGCCAGCGGGGGACAGGGGCTGGCCGGGGAGCTGTTTTTT.

The CDR3 sequence is CASTPLRAGELFF. CDR3 nucleotides: TGTGCCAGCACCCCCTTAAGGGCCGGGGAGCTGTTTTTT. This chain links TRBV7-9 with TRBJ2-2; D not certain. The germline V gene encodes CDR1 SEHNR and CDR2 FQNEAQ (reference sequence). The V end lost 7 bases, the J end lost 6 bases, and 12 bases lay between the germline ends. This CDR3 is built from 13 residues.

This clonotype appeared a few times. This chain connects TRBV19 to TRBJ1-5; 10 bases are a match to TRBD1. Germline V lookup: CDR1 LNHDA, CDR2 SQIVND (reference sequence). The ends lost 4 bases at V and 3 bases at J; junction bases unmatched: 3. There are 15 residues in the CDR3. CDR3 region: CASSRTGGLNQPQHF. The CDR3 DNA reads as TGTGCCAGTAGTAGGACAGGGGGACTCAATCAGCCCCAGCATTTT.

The genes are TRBV6-5 and TRBJ2-1; TRBD2 matches 8 bases. The CDR3 consists of 14 residues. V shed 3 bases and J 5 bases; nucleotides not matched to a gene: 3. Germline assignment: CDR1 MNHEY and CDR2 SVGAGI. CDR3 nucleotide sequence: TGTGCCAGCAGTTATGCGGGGGGTAACAATGAGCAGTTCTTC. This codes for CASSYAGGNNEQFF.

This clonotype occurred a few times. The J gene is TRBJ2-1, the V gene TRBV29-1; a weak D match, TRBD1 (6 bases). Trimming stripped 1 base from V and 8 bases from J, with 15 bases between. Germline V CDR1 and CDR2: SQVTM, ANQGSEA. This CDR3 comprises 14 residues. CDR3 nucleotides: TGCAGCGTTGAAGGGTGGCAGGGGTACGATGAGCAGTTCTTC. Protein product: CSVEGWQGYDEQFF.

This clonotype was seen ten or more times. This rearrangement joins TRBV11-2 to TRBJ2-3; D possibly corresponds to TRBD1 (5 bases). The CDR3 runs to 14 residues. Germline CDR1 is SGHAT and CDR2 is FQNNGV. Trimming pared 2 bases from V and 1 base from J, leaving 7 bases between. Here the CDR3 DNA reads TGTGCCAGCAGCTTACTAGGGGGCACAGATACGCAGTATTTT. Residues: CASSLLGGTDTQYF.

This clonotype was picked up a small number of times. This chain connects TRBV12-5 to TRBJ2-7; D unresolved. Between the trimmed V and J ends, which lost 2 bases and 4 bases, there was a span of 9 bases. The CDR3 sequence is 13 residues long. The germline CDR1 and CDR2 sequences are LGHNT and FRNRAP. CDR3 amino acids: CASGLYVGYEQYF. The CDR3 DNA reads as TGTGCTAGTGGTTTGTACGTCGGGTACGAGCAGTACTTC.

This clonotype was seen only a few times. The CDR3 region is CASSYGTAYEQYF. The CDR3 nucleotides are TGCGCCAGCAGTTACGGGACAGCTTACGAGCAGTACTTC. The chain has TRBV4-1 and TRBJ2-7; 7 nucleotides match TRBD1. Germline-derived CDR1 and CDR2 are MGHRA and YSYEKL. V shed 6 bases, J shed 4 bases, and the junction held 6 bases outside the gene matches. This CDR3 is built from 13 residues.

The chain combines TRBV20-1 with TRBJ2-1; D unclear. CDR3 length: 15 residues. From germline, CDR1 is DFQATT and CDR2 SNEGSKA (reference sequence). Trimming pared 3 bases from V and 1 base from J, leaving 13 bases between. The CDR3 here is CSASSEPTSYNEQFF. Here the CDR3 DNA reads TGCAGTGCTAGTTCCGAGCCCACATCCTACAATGAGCAGTTCTTC.